This T cell receptor beta chain appears in the sequencing data of a study of OX40 agonist ivuxolimab in advanced cancers. Germline CDR1 is LNHDA and CDR2 is SQIVND (reference sequence). The CDR3 covers 15 residues. V was pared by 5 bases and J by 7 bases, with 7 bases of the junction left unmatched. This clone was recorded at least ten times. Using immunoSEQ multiplex PCR, the repertoire was profiled, and TCRdb retains in-frame clones only, with some absent. Of approximately 82,000 clones listed, roughly 85% are singletons. The origin of this receptor is an adult with an advanced solid tumor such as melanoma, head and neck, liver or kidney cancer. The J gene is TRBJ1-6, the V gene TRBV19; 8 nucleotides match TRBD1. Source: CD4+ or CD8+ T cells sorted from blood, taken in a trial of the OX40 agonist ivuxolimab. CDR3 nucleotide sequence: TGTGCCAGTAGTCCGGACAGGGCCAGCAATTCACCCCTCCACTTT. Translated, it gives CASSPDRASNSPLHF.